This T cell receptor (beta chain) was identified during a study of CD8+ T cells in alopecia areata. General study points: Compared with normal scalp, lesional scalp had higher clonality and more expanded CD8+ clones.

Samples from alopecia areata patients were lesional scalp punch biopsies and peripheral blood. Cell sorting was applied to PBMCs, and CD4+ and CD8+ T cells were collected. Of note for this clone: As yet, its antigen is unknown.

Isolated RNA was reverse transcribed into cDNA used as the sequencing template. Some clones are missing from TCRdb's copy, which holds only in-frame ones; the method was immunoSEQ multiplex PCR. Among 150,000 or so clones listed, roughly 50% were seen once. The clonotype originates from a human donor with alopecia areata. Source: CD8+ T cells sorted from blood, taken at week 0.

CDR3 in amino acids: CASSPGNYEQYF. The CDR3 coding sequence is TGTGCCAGCAGTCCAGGGAACTACGAGCAGTACTTC. This rearrangement joins TRBV11-2 to TRBJ2-7; tentatively, D is TRBD1 (5 bases). The germline V and J ends were trimmed by 6 bases and 3 bases, with 9 bases remaining between them. The CDR3 length is 12 residues. CDR1 and CDR2 (germline): SGHAT, FQNNGV.